One sample yielded the 15 T cell receptor beta chains listed below, sequenced in a study of early T cells in non-severe SARS-CoV-2 infection. MiXCR, applied by TCRdb to the 5' RACE reads, yields one record per CDR3 protein. The sample has around 27,000 distinct CDR3 sequences, approximately 5.1% seen once. The sequenced material came from whole blood. All receptors derive from an adult who was a healthcare worker with PCR-confirmed SARS-CoV-2 infection or an uninfected control (not recorded which).

The rearrangement uses TRBV14 and TRBJ2-7; D gene ambiguous. Germline assignment: CDR1 SGHDN and CDR2 FVKESK. V lost 0 bases and J lost 3, with 12 bases in between. The CDR3 is 15 amino acids. The chain's CDR3 is CASSQDYYPYYEQYF. Written as DNA, the CDR3 is TGTGCCAGCAGCCAAGATTACTATCCCTACTACGAGCAGTACTTC.

This clonotype was recorded many times. The V call is TRBV7-8, the J call TRBJ2-5, with D perhaps matching TRBD1 (7 bases). The CDR3 consists of 14 residues. With 6 bases removed from V and 2 bases from J, the gap between germline ends came to 13 bases. Germline lookup yields CDR1 SGHVS and CDR2 FQNEAQ. In DNA, the CDR3 is TGTGCCAGCAGTCAGACAGGGAGGCAAGAGACCCAGTACTTC. Translating gives CASSQTGRQETQYF.

This clonotype has a count of ten or more. The J gene is TRBJ2-2, the V gene TRBV4-2, with a tentative D call TRBD1 (6 bases). CDR3 length equals 15 residues. Germline CDR1 reads LGHNA; CDR2 reads YNFKEQ. Trimming removed 4 bases at V and 4 bases at J, with 13 bases between. CDR3: CASSPNPTGTGELFF. As DNA, the CDR3 is TGTGCCAGCAGCCCGAACCCGACAGGCACCGGGGAGCTGTTTTTT.

V is TRBV6-5 and J is TRBJ1-2; no clear D gene. V gave up 0 bases and J gave up 5 bases, with 13 bases separating them. The CDR3 is 15 residues long. Germline CDR1 is MNHEY and CDR2 is SVGAGI. The CDR3 nucleotides are TGTGCCAGCAGTTACTCCGGGAAGACCCTTTATGGCTACACCTTC. It translates to CASSYSGKTLYGYTF.

This clonotype was seen repeatedly, ten times or more. The J gene is TRBJ2-7, the V gene TRBV7-2; perhaps TRBD1 as D (6 bases). Trimming shortened V by 1 base and J by 0 bases, and 13 bases separated the two germline ends. Per the germline V gene, CDR1 is SGHTA and CDR2 is FQGNSA. The CDR3 consists of 16 residues. The chain's CDR3 is CASSLGGTLPSYEQYF. The DNA of the CDR3 is TGTGCCAGCAGCTTAGGAGGGACACTCCCCTCCTACGAGCAGTACTTC.

This clonotype was found many times. J is TRBJ2-7 and V is TRBV5-4, with 7 bases fitting TRBD2. This CDR3 is built from 15 residues. Trimming took 4 bases from V and 2 from J; bases not matched to a gene: 9. Germline V lookup: CDR1 SGHNT, CDR2 YYREEE (reference sequence). CDR3 residues: CASSGEGTKAYEQYF. The CDR3 nucleotides read TGTGCCAGCAGCGGCGAAGGGACTAAGGCCTACGAGCAGTACTTC.

In this sample, this clonotype turned up many times. The rearrangement links TRBV7-6 to TRBJ1-1; weak D call: TRBD1 (6 bases). V lost 5 bases and J lost 1, with 8 bases in between. Germline V gives CDR1 SGHVS, CDR2 FNYEAQ. The CDR3 runs 13 residues. The CDR3 reads CASSQQGNTEAFF. In DNA, the CDR3 is TGTGCCAGCAGCCAACAGGGGAACACTGAAGCTTTCTTT.

Ten or more counts support this clonotype. The chain recombines TRBV29-1 with TRBJ1-3; D gene uncertain. The CDR3 is 11 residues long. Trimming shortened V by 6 bases and J by 1 base, and 4 bases separated the two germline ends. Germline assignment: CDR1 SQVTM and CDR2 ANQGSEA. CDR3 DNA: TGCAGCGTGTTATCTGGAAACACCATATATTTT. It yields the protein CSVLSGNTIYF.

This clonotype was recorded at least ten times. The chain links TRBV7-2 to TRBJ2-1; possible D gene TRBD1, 6 bases. Per germline, CDR1 SGHTA and CDR2 FQGNSA. Deletions cut 7 bases from V and 1 base from J, with 11 bases between. The length of the CDR3 is 14 residues. The DNA of the CDR3 is TGTGCCAGCAACAAAGGGGGTTCCTACAATGAGCAGTTCTTC. It specifies CASNKGGSYNEQFF.

This clonotype showed up many times. The chain uses TRBV5-1 and TRBJ2-1, with a possible D match to TRBD1 (6 bases). The germline gives CDR1 SGHRS, CDR2 YFSETQ. The CDR3 is made up of 15 amino acids. Trimming removed 3 bases from V and 5 bases from J, with 15 bases in between. The CDR3 DNA reads as TGCGCCAGCAGCTCAGTGGGGGCATCGCACAATGAGCAGTTCTTC. Its translation: CASSSVGASHNEQFF.

This clonotype was seen many times. The genes are TRBV12-5 and TRBJ2-3; D gene unclear. Deletions cut 7 bases from V and 4 bases from J, with 6 bases between. The germline V gene encodes CDR1 LGHNT and CDR2 FRNRAP. The CDR3 runs to 11 residues. The CDR3 loop reads CASASADTQYF. The CDR3 DNA reads TGTGCTAGTGCGAGTGCAGATACGCAGTATTTT.

This clonotype was recorded at least ten times. CDR3 bases: TGTGCCAGCAGCTACAGGGGAGATACGCAGTATTTT. Its protein product is CASSYRGDTQYF. The chain links TRBV11-1 to TRBJ2-3; 7 bases are shared with TRBD1. The CDR3 contains 12 residues. CDR1 is SGHAT and CDR2 is FQDESV in the germline V gene (reference sequence). V shed 4 bases and J 5 bases; nucleotides not matched to a gene: 0.

This clonotype was recorded many times. The rearrangement uses TRBV19 and TRBJ1-3; perhaps TRBD1 as D (5 bases). CDR1 is LNHDA and CDR2 is SQIVND in the germline V gene (reference sequence). The length of the CDR3 is 15 residues. V was cut by 4 bases and J by 1 base, with 11 bases left in between. The DNA for the CDR3 is TGTGCCAGTAGTAACAGGCCGACTTCTGGAAACACCATATATTTT. Protein product: CASSNRPTSGNTIYF.

This clonotype was observed at least ten times. This chain links TRBV3-1 with TRBJ2-1; no firm D call. Looked up from germline, CDR1 is LGHDT and CDR2 is YNNKEL (reference sequence). The length of the CDR3 is 15 residues. V lost 5 bases and J 3 bases, leaving 14 bases between the germline ends. In DNA, the CDR3 is TGTGCCAGCAGCTACGCTAGTTTTCGCTACAATGAGCAGTTCTTC. It encodes CASSYASFRYNEQFF.

This rearrangement joins TRBV18 to TRBJ2-3, with 7 bases aligning to TRBD2. Germline V lookup: CDR1 KGHSH, CDR2 LQKENI. This CDR3 is 16 amino acids long. Trimming cost V 0 bases and J 3 bases; bases outside gene matches: 6. CDR3 coding DNA: TGTGCCAGCTCACCACCCAATCGCGGGGGAACAGATACGCAGTATTTT. Translating gives CASSPPNRGGTDTQYF.